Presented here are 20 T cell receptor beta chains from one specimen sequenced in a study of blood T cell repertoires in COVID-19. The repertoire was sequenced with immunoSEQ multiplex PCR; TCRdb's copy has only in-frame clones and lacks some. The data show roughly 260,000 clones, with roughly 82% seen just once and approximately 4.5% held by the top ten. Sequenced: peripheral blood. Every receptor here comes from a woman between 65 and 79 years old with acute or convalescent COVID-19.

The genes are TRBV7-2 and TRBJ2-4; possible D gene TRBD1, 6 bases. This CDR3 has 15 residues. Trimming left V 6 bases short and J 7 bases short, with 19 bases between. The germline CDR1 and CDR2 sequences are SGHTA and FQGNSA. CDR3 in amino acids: CASRSTDRLGNIQYF. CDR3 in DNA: TGTGCCAGCAGATCTACCGACAGGCTGGGGAACATTCAGTACTTC.

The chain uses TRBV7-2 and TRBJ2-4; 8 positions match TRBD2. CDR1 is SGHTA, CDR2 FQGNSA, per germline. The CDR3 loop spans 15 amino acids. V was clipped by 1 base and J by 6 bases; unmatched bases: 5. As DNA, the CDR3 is TGTGCCAGCAGCTTAGTTCGGGGGGGCGGAAACATTCAGTACTTC. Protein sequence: CASSLVRGGGNIQYF.

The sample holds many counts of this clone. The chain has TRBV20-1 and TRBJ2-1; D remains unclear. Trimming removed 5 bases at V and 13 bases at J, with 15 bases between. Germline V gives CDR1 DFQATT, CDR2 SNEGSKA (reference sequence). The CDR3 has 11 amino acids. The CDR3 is CSASERRHQFF. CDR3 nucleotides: TGCAGTGCTTCGGAGCGACGGCATCAGTTCTTC.

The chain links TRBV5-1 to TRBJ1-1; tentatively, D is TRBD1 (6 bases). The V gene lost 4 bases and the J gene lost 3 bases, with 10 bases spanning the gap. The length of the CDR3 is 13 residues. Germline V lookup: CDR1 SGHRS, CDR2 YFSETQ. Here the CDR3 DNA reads TGCGCCAGCAGCCTTCAGGGGTACACTGAAGCTTTCTTT. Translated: CASSLQGYTEAFF.

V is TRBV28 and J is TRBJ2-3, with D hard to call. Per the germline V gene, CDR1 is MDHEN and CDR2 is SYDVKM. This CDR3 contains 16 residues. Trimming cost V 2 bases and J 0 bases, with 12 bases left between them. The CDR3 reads CASSLISATSTDTQYF. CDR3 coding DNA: TGTGCCAGCAGTTTAATTTCAGCGACTAGCACAGATACGCAGTATTTT.

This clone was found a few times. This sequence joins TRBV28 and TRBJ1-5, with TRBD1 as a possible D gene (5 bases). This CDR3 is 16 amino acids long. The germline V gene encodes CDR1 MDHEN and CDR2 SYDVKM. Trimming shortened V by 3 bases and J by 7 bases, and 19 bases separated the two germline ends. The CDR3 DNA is TGTGCCAGCAGTTTGGTCGGGACTACCCTTTGGCAGCCCCAGCATTTT. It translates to CASSLVGTTLWQPQHF.

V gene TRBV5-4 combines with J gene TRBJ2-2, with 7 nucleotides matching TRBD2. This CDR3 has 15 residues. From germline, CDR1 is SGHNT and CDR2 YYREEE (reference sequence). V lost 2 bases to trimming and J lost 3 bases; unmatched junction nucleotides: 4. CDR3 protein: CASSLPGLYTGELFF. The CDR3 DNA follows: TGTGCCAGCAGCTTACCGGGACTATACACCGGGGAGCTGTTTTTT.

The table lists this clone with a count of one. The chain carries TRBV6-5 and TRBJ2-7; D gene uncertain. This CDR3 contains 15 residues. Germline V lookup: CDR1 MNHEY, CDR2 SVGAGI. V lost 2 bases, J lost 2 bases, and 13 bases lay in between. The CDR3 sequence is CASSYGVGVTYEQYF. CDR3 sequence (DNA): TGTGCCAGCAGTTACGGTGTGGGCGTAACCTACGAGCAGTACTTC.

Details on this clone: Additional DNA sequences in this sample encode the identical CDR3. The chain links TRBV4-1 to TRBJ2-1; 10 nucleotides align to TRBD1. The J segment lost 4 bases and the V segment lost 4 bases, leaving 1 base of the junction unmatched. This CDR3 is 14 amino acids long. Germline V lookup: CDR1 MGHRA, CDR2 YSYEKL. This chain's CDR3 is CASSRDRGYNEQFF. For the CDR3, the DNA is TGCGCCAGCAGCCGGGACAGGGGATACAATGAGCAGTTCTTC.

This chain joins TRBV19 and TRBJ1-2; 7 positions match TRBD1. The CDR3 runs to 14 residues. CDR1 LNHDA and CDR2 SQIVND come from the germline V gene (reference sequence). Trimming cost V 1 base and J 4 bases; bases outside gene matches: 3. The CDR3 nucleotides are TGTGCCAGTAGTATAGGGGACAGACCCTATGGCTACACCTTC. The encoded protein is CASSIGDRPYGYTF.

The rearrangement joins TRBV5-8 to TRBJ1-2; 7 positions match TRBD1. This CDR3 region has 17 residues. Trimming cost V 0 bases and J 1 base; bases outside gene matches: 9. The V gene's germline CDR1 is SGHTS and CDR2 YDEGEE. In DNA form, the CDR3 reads TGTGCCAGCAGCTTGGGGCGGACAGGATCACGTAACTATGGCTACACCTTC. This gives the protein CASSLGRTGSRNYGYTF.

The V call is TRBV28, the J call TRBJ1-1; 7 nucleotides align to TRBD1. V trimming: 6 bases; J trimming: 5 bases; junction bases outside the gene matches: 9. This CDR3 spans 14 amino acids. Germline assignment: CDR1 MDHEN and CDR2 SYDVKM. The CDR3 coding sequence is TGTGCCAGCAGACCCCGCCAGGGGGGAACTGAAGCTTTCTTT. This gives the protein CASRPRQGGTEAFF.

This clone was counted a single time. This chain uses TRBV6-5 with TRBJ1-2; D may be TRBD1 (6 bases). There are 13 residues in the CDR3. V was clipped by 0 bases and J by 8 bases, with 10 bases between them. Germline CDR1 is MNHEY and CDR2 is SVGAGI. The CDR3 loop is CASSYSGGDGYTF. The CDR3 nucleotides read TGTGCCAGCAGTTACTCAGGGGGGGACGGCTACACCTTC.

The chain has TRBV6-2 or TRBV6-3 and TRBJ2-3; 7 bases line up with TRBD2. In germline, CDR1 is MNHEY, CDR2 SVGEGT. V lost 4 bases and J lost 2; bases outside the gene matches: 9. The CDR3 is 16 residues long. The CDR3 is CASSSMASGTTDTQYF. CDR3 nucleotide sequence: TGTGCCAGCAGTTCCATGGCTAGCGGCACCACAGATACGCAGTATTTT.

The CDR3 DNA sequence: TGTGCCATCAGTGAACGACAGGGCAACTATGGCTACACCTTC. It specifies CAISERQGNYGYTF. V and J are TRBV10-3 and TRBJ1-2; 7 bases are shared with TRBD1. The CDR3 spans 14 residues. The germline V gene encodes CDR1 ENHRY and CDR2 SYGVKD. The ends lost 3 bases at V and 2 bases at J; junction bases unmatched: 3.

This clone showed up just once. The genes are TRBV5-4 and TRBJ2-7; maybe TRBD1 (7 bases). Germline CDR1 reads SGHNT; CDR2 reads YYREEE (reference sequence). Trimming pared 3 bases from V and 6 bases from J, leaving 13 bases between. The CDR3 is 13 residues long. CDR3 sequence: CASSWDQGGEQYF. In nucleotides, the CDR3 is TGTGCCAGCAGCTGGGACCAGGGGGGCGAGCAGTACTTC.

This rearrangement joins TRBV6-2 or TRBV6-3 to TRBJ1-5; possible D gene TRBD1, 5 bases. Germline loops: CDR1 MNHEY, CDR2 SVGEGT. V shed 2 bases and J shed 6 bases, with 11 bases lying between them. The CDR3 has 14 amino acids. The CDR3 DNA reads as TGTGCCAGCAGTTACGGGAGCGGGGGTCAGCCCCAGCATTTT. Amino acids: CASSYGSGGQPQHF.

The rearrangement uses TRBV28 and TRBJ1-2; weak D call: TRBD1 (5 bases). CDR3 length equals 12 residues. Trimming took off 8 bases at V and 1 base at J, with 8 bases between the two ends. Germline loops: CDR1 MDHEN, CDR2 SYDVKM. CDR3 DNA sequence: TGTGCCAGCTCGACAGTTAACTATGGCTACACCTTC. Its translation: CASSTVNYGYTF.

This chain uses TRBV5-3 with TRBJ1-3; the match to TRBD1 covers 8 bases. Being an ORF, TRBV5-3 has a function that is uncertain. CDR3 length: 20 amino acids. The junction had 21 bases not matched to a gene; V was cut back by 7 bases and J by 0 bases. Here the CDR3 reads CARPSFPPDWDRSSGNTIYF. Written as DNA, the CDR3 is TGTGCCAGACCCTCCTTTCCCCCCGATTGGGACAGGAGCTCTGGAAACACCATATATTTT.

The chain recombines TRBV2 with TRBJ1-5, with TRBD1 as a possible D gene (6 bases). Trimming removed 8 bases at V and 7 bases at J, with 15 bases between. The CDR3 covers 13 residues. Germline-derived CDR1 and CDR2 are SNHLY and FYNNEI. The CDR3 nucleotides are TGTGCCAGCCTCCGGGACATAGGACAGCCCCAGCATTTT. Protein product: CASLRDIGQPQHF.